This T cell receptor (beta chain) was documented in a study of blood T cell repertoires in COVID-19. Looking at the study overall: T cells, B-cell-depleted T cells, or PBMCs provided the cDNA or gDNA that served as material.

This clone was found once. The Seattle patients joined while their infection was active and were tracked longitudinally afterward. Sequencing used immunoSEQ multiplex PCR; TCRdb keeps in-frame clones, though not all of them. The data hold fewer than 700,000 clones, with 85% to 90% observed a single time. After removal of 3 bases from V and 0 bases from J, the junction contained 3 bases not matched to a gene. Germline CDR1 and CDR2: KGHSH and LQKENI. The CDR3 extends over 15 amino acids. The chain links TRBV18 to TRBJ1-1; 8 bases are shared with TRBD1. The sample consisted of peripheral blood. The TCR comes from a woman in her forties or fifties with COVID-19, enrolled during active disease. CDR3 coding DNA: TGTGCCAGCTCACCGGACAGGGCCGTGAACACTGAAGCTTTCTTT. This encodes CASSPDRAVNTEAFF.